This T cell receptor (beta chain) was documented in a study of ipilimumab plus nivolumab after autologous stem cell transplantation. The CDR3 is 12 amino acids. Trimming took 7 bases from V and 7 from J, leaving 14 bases between them. The germline V gene encodes CDR1 MNHNS and CDR2 SASEGT. The repertoire was sequenced with immunoSEQ multiplex PCR; TCRdb's copy has only in-frame clones and lacks some. This repertoire shows about 15,000 clones, around four fifths found once; its top ten account for roughly 10%. The sequencing used PBMCs, collected in a trial of ipilimumab plus nivolumab as post-transplant consolidation. The rearrangement links TRBV6-1 to TRBJ2-7; D uncertain. The source of this sequence is a male donor with diffuse large B-cell lymphoma. The CDR3, as DNA: TGTGCCAGCACAAGGGCTCGAGTGGAGCAGTACTTC. Its protein is CASTRARVEQYF.